This TCR beta chain was sequenced during a study of T-cell memory formation after mild COVID-19. Study background: TCR clustering was largely donor specific. General study findings and limits: Contracting CD8+ clones were enriched in EMRA, CD4+ mainly in CM and EM. Contracting clones, day 15 to 85, had balanced CD4/CD8, and later expanders favored CD4+.

The V and J ends lost 1 base and 7 bases, in that order; junction bases with no gene match: 12. The CDR3 spans 17 residues. TCRdb itself ran the 5' RACE reads through MiXCR, one entry per CDR3 protein. The data hold about 440,000 distinct CDR3 sequences, with 20% observed a single time. The table lists this clonotype with many counts. Its target is not known. This TCR was sampled from an adult woman who had mild COVID-19 (a few samples of this study predate the infection). Cell type and time point are not known. The J gene is TRBJ1-5, the V gene TRBV12-3 or TRBV12-4; 8 nucleotides agree with TRBD1. Sequencing used PBMCs or a T cell subset sorted from them (not recorded which). This CDR3 reads CASSLGPPAGGEQPQHF. The CDR3 DNA sequence: TGTGCCAGCAGTTTAGGTCCCCCCGCAGGGGGCGAGCAGCCCCAGCATTTT.